The clone carrying this T cell receptor beta chain was counted at least ten times. Its specificity is unknown. This sample was taken from a study of CD8 T cells in ankylosing spondylitis. Study findings and constraints: The disease-linked clones had a CD8+ phenotype and low blood frequencies.

Germline loops: CDR1 SQVTM, CDR2 ANQGSEA. CDR3 length equals 10 residues. With 6 bases removed from V and 6 bases from J, the gap between germline ends came to 9 bases. TCRdb fed the 5' RACE reads into MiXCR, producing one record per CDR3 protein. The sample holds about 24,000 distinct CDR3 sequences, 17% seen once. Material for sequencing was blood. This receptor was identified in a male donor with ankylosing spondylitis or in good health (not recorded which). This chain uses TRBV29-1 with TRBJ2-7, with D perhaps matching TRBD1 (5 bases). The CDR3 DNA follows: TGCAGCGTCGCAGGGTCCGAGCAGTACTTC. Translating gives CSVAGSEQYF.